This T cell receptor (beta chain) came from a study of T cells after posttransplantation cyclophosphamide. Overall study results and limits: Later blood repertoires were often dominated by clones from the donor CD8+ memory compartment. Tissue-infiltrating T cells from skin or gut overlapped little with blood T cells.

Turning to this clone: Its target is unknown.

The naive gate required viable CD3+CD4+ or CD3+CD8+ cells with CCR7+CD45RA+CD45RO-CD95-CD27+CD28+ phenotype. Here immunoSEQ multiplex PCR was the method, and the copy in TCRdb shows in-frame clones only, minus some. The sample lists around 31,000 clones; over 75% were seen once. The material sequenced was naive CD4+ T cells sorted from blood. This TCR was recovered from a man aged 25 to 40 in good health and a related stem cell transplant donor.

CDR3: CASSLGPGNTEAFF. CDR3 DNA: TGCGCCAGCAGCTTGGGGCCGGGGAACACTGAAGCTTTCTTT. The chain is built from TRBV5-1 and TRBJ1-1; no definite D call. CDR3 length equals 14 residues. The V end was cut by 0 bases, the J end by 1 base, with 7 bases between. Germline V CDR1 and CDR2: SGHRS, YFSETQ.